These 22 T cell receptor beta chains came from one sample sequenced in a study of T cell changes during pregnancy in multiple sclerosis. Sequencing used immunoSEQ multiplex PCR; TCRdb keeps in-frame clones, though not all of them. The sample lists tens of thousands of clones, around 90% seen once, with around 0.5% in the top ten. Sequences were derived from CD4+ T cells from peripheral blood mononuclear cells, sampled in the third trimester of pregnancy. These receptors were taken from a female donor with multiple sclerosis, enrolled in a pregnancy study.

The chain has TRBV5-1 and TRBJ2-3; D may be TRBD1 (6 bases). V was shortened by 1 base and J by 2 bases, with 8 bases between the two germline ends. Germline V gene lookup returns CDR1 SGHRS and CDR2 YFSETQ. CDR3 length: 14 residues. CDR3 sequence (DNA): TGCGCCAGCAGCTTGCGACAGGTCACAGATACGCAGTATTTT. Its translation is CASSLRQVTDTQYF.

This clone was counted once. The gene calls are TRBV6-1 and TRBJ1-3, with D perhaps matching TRBD1 (5 bases). The germline V and J ends were trimmed by 0 bases and 0 bases, with 12 bases remaining between them. Germline V gives CDR1 MNHNS, CDR2 SASEGT. CDR3 length equals 17 residues. CDR3 sequence reads: CASSEAHGGSSGNTIYF. In DNA, the CDR3 is TGTGCCAGCAGTGAAGCGCACGGGGGTAGCTCTGGAAACACCATATATTTT.

The gene calls are TRBV15 and TRBJ1-2, with 7 bases identical to TRBD1. CDR1 and CDR2 from the germline V gene are LNHNV and YYDKDF (reference sequence). The CDR3 covers 14 residues. V was clipped by 0 bases and J by 7 bases; unmatched bases: 5. The CDR3 region is CATSRDGTVPGYTF. The CDR3 DNA reads TGTGCCACCAGCAGAGACGGGACAGTCCCTGGCTACACCTTC.

The genes are TRBV18 and TRBJ2-7; 8 bases are shared with TRBD1. V lost 1 base to trimming and J lost 5 bases; unmatched junction nucleotides: 10. CDR1 and CDR2 (germline): KGHSH, LQKENI. CDR3 length: 16 amino acids. The CDR3 reads CASSPLQTGAMNEQYF. The CDR3 DNA is TGTGCCAGCTCACCACTCCAGACAGGGGCTATGAACGAGCAGTACTTC.

The CDR3, as DNA: TGTGCCAGCAGTGCCGGAGGATTGAACACTGAAGCTTTCTTT. Encoded protein: CASSAGGLNTEAFF. The chain links TRBV6-4 to TRBJ1-1, with no clear D. The CDR3 sequence is 14 residues long. V dropped 4 bases and J dropped 0 bases, with 9 bases sitting between them. CDR1 and CDR2 (germline): MRHNA, SNTAGT.

The chain links TRBV6-5 to TRBJ2-3; D is uncertain. CDR1 is MNHEY, CDR2 SVGAGI, per germline. This CDR3 has 13 residues. Trimming removed 7 bases at V and 3 bases at J, with 11 bases between. The CDR3 loop reads CASKAGITDTQYF. Written as DNA, the CDR3 is TGTGCCAGCAAGGCAGGTATAACAGATACGCAGTATTTT.

J is TRBJ1-1 and V is TRBV19; D may be TRBD1 (6 bases). Germline V CDR1 and CDR2: LNHDA, SQIVND (reference sequence). Trimming left V 4 bases short and J 0 bases short, with 9 bases between. The CDR3 has 14 residues. Written as DNA, the CDR3 is TGTGCCAGTAGTAGGGGACAATTGAACACTGAAGCTTTCTTT. Protein product: CASSRGQLNTEAFF.

The V gene is TRBV10-2, the J gene TRBJ1-5; 7 nucleotides agree with TRBD1. The germline V gene has CDR1 WSHSY and CDR2 SAAADI. The V segment lost 6 bases and the J segment 2 bases; nucleotides outside the gene matches: 7. The CDR3 sequence is 15 residues long. The chain's CDR3 is CASRGDSSGNQPQHF. The CDR3 nucleotides read TGCGCCAGCAGAGGGGACAGCTCGGGCAATCAGCCCCAGCATTTT.

The chain has TRBV5-5 and TRBJ1-6; D is unclear. The CDR3 sequence is 13 residues long. The V and J ends lost 4 bases and 8 bases respectively, with 10 bases between them. CDR1 and CDR2 (germline): SGHKS, YYEKEE (reference sequence). The CDR3 nucleotides are TGTGCCAGCAGCCGGGTGATGGATTCACCCCTCCACTTT. Protein sequence: CASSRVMDSPLHF.

The chain uses TRBV29-1 and TRBJ1-1; 8 nucleotides line up with TRBD1. J gave up 5 bases and V 4 bases, and 6 bases lay outside the gene matches. CDR3 length equals 13 residues. From germline, CDR1 is SQVTM and CDR2 ANQGSEA. The chain's CDR3 is CSVARQGNTEAFF. The DNA of the CDR3 is TGCAGCGTTGCAAGACAGGGGAATACTGAAGCTTTCTTT.

The chain uses TRBV11-2 and TRBJ1-3, with D possibly being TRBD1 (5 bases). V lost 2 bases and J lost 0, with 11 bases in between. The length of the CDR3 is 16 residues. Germline lookup yields CDR1 SGHAT and CDR2 FQNNGV. CDR3 in DNA: TGTGCCAGCAGCTTATTTCAGGGTAGCTCTGGAAACACCATATATTTT. Translation: CASSLFQGSSGNTIYF.

CDR3 sequence (DNA): TGCAGTGCAAGGACAGGCTATGGCTACACCTTC. Amino acids: CSARTGYGYTF. The chain carries TRBV20-1 and TRBJ1-2, with TRBD1 matching 7 bases. Germline-derived CDR1 and CDR2 are DFQATT and SNEGSKA (reference sequence). There are 11 residues in the CDR3. Germline trimming cut 6 bases from V and 4 bases from J; bases unmatched to any gene: 2.

The chain links TRBV14 to TRBJ1-6; D ambiguous. V lost 2 bases to trimming and J lost 7 bases, with 12 bases between them. The CDR3 covers 15 residues. Germline lookup yields CDR1 SGHDN and CDR2 FVKESK. DNA of the CDR3: TGTGCCAGCAGCCAAACCCAGGCCAAGAATTCACCCCTCCACTTT. This translates into CASSQTQAKNSPLHF.

This chain joins TRBV19 and TRBJ1-2; D ambiguous. The CDR3 contains 14 residues. Germline-derived CDR1 and CDR2 are LNHDA and SQIVND (reference sequence). With 5 bases removed from V and 10 bases from J, the gap between germline ends came to 20 bases. CDR3 bases: TGTGCCAGTAGTCCCTCCGGGCCACCCGGGGACTACACCTTC. Amino acid sequence: CASSPSGPPGDYTF.

The rearrangement links TRBV6-4 to TRBJ1-1; D perhaps matches TRBD1 (6 bases). Germline CDR1 is MRHNA and CDR2 is SNTAGT. V gave up 6 bases and J gave up 4 bases, with 15 bases separating them. The CDR3 loop spans 14 amino acids. CDR3 DNA: TGTGCCAGCAGGCCGTCAGGGGTTAGCACTGAAGCTTTCTTT. Amino acids: CASRPSGVSTEAFF.

This sequence joins TRBV19 and TRBJ1-1, with D possibly matching TRBD1 (5 bases). CDR3 length equals 19 residues. Trimming took off 5 bases at V and 4 bases at J, with 29 bases between the two ends. Germline V CDR1 and CDR2: LNHDA, SQIVND (reference sequence). CDR3 coding DNA: TGTGCCAGTAGTTCCCGGCCCCGGGGCGGCGGGGGGATTAGCACTGAAGCTTTCTTT. Translated, it gives CASSSRPRGGGGISTEAFF.

The gene calls are TRBV5-5 and TRBJ1-3, with no clear D. Trimming cost V 0 bases and J 0 bases, with 19 bases left between them. This CDR3 region has 19 residues. Looked up from germline, CDR1 is SGHKS and CDR2 is YYEKEE (reference sequence). The DNA of the CDR3 is TGTGCCAGCAGCTTGGTCGGAGGCCGTCGTATCGTCTCTGGAAACACCATATATTTT. This translates into CASSLVGGRRIVSGNTIYF.

V and J are TRBV7-9 and TRBJ1-2, with D uncertain. In germline, CDR1 is SEHNR, CDR2 FQNEAQ (reference sequence). V lost 8 bases and J lost 8, with 24 bases in between. This CDR3 spans 15 amino acids. In nucleotides, the CDR3 is TGTGCCAGCGCCGGCGAGACGGAGAATACGGGAGGCTACACCTTC. As protein: CASAGETENTGGYTF.

The chain is built from TRBV27 and TRBJ1-5, with D perhaps matching TRBD1 (6 bases). The CDR3 length is 14 residues. Germline V gene data show CDR1 as MNHEY and CDR2 as SMNVEV (reference sequence). With 5 bases removed from V and 0 bases from J, the gap between germline ends came to 8 bases. The CDR3 region is CASSGQNSNQPQHF. As DNA, the CDR3 is TGTGCCAGCAGTGGACAGAATAGCAATCAGCCCCAGCATTTT.

This clone was recorded a few times. The V and J genes are TRBV19 and TRBJ1-3, with D maybe TRBD1 (6 bases). Trimming shortened V by 3 bases and J by 8 bases, and 11 bases separated the two germline ends. The germline CDR1 and CDR2 sequences are LNHDA and SQIVND (reference sequence). This CDR3 region has 13 residues. CDR3 residues: CASSIGDTYTIYF. In DNA form, the CDR3 reads TGTGCCAGTAGTATCGGGGACACCTACACCATATATTTT.

J is TRBJ2-7 and V is TRBV11-3; D unresolved. The CDR3 sequence is 13 residues long. Looked up from germline, CDR1 is SGHNT and CDR2 is YENEEA. Deletions cut 5 bases from V and 4 bases from J, with 12 bases between. The CDR3 spells CASSPSGRYEQYF. CDR3 nucleotide sequence: TGTGCCAGCAGCCCTTCTGGGCGATACGAGCAGTACTTC.

The rearrangement links TRBV6-1 to TRBJ2-2, with 11 bases matching TRBD2. CDR3 size: 16 residues. CDR1 and CDR2 from the germline V gene are MNHNS and SASEGT. The V gene end was trimmed by 4 bases and the J gene end by 7 bases; junction bases not matched to a gene: 8. DNA for the CDR3: TGTGCCAGCAGTGGTCGAACTAGCGGGGGAAACGGGGAGCTGTTTTTT. This codes for CASSGRTSGGNGELFF.